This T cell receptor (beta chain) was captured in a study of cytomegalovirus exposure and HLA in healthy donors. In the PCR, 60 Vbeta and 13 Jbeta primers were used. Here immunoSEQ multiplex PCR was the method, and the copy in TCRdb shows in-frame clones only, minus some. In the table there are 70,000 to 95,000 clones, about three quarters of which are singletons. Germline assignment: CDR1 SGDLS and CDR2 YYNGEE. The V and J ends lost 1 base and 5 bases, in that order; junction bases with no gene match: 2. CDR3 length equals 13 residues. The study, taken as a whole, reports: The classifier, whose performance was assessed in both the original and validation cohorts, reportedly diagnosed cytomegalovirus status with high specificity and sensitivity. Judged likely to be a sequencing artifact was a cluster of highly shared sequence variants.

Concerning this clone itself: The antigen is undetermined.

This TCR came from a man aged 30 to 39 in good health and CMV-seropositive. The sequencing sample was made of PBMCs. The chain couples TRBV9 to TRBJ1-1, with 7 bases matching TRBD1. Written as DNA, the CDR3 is TGTGCCAGCAGCGTACAGGGGGAAACTGAAGCTTTCTTT. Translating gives CASSVQGETEAFF.